The present entry profiles one TCR beta chain with its context. Its specificity is unknown. The data originate from a study of OX40 agonist ivuxolimab in advanced cancers. At the level of the study: Prior anti-PD-1, anti-PD-L1 or anti-CTLA-4 therapy was allowed; less than 45% had some. Among those treated, three patients had partial responses, one with hepatocellular carcinoma and two with cutaneous melanoma.

Data came from immunoSEQ multiplex PCR; TCRdb stores just in-frame clones and leaves some out. The table records under 70,000 clones, about 86% of them present only once. Whole-study findings and limits: CD8+ T cells averaged more expanded clones than CD4+. The study did not work out the antigen specificity of the expanded peripheral T cells.

The length of the CDR3 is 14 residues. Germline V gene sequence: CDR1 SGHTA, CDR2 FQGTGA. Between the trimmed V and J ends, which lost 4 bases and 6 bases, there was a span of 16 bases. The origin of this receptor is an adult with an advanced solid tumor such as melanoma, head and neck, liver or kidney cancer. The sample was CD4+ or CD8+ T cells sorted from blood, taken in a trial of the OX40 agonist ivuxolimab. This rearrangement joins TRBV7-3 to TRBJ2-7, with D tentatively TRBD1 or TRBD2 (5 bases each). The CDR3 here is CASSSTGPGGEQYF. CDR3 bases: TGTGCCAGCAGCTCTACGGGACCCGGCGGCGAGCAGTACTTC.